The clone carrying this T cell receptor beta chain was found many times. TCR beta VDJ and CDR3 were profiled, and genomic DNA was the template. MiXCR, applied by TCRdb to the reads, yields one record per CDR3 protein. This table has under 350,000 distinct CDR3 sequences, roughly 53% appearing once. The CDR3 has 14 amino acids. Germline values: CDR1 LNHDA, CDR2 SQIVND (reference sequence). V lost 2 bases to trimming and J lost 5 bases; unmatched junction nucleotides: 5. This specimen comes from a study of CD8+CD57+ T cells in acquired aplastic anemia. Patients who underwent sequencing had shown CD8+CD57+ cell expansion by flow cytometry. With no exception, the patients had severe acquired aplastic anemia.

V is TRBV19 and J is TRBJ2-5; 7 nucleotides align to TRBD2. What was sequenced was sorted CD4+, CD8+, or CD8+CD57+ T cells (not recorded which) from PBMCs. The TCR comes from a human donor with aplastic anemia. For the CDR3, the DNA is TGTGCCAGTAGTATAAGTGGGGGGGATGAGACCCAGTACTTC. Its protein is CASSISGGDETQYF.